The clone carrying this T cell receptor beta chain was seen more than once but under ten times. Its antigen is unidentified. This entry belongs to a study of beta chain features in type 1 diabetes. Study details: Sorted cells numbering some 110 million were examined across all samples. Whole-study results and caveats: PCR may have favored shorter templates equally in patients and controls. Fewer junction insertions and more nucleotide deletions appeared in type 1 diabetes patients.

With 4 bases removed from V and 3 bases from J, the gap between germline ends came to 18 bases. CDR3 length equals 17 residues. CDR1 is LGHNA and CDR2 is YSLEER in the germline V gene. Sorting gave populations that all exceeded 95% purity. Expressed TCRB transcripts were sequenced because the entire RNA isolate underwent reverse transcription. The table came from immunoSEQ multiplex PCR; TCRdb's copy has only in-frame clones and leaves some out. The data hold 390,000 or so clones, with about 14% observed a single time. This clonotype originated in a man aged 25 to 40 in good health. Sequences were obtained from naive CD4+ T cells from blood. The V gene is TRBV4-3, the J gene TRBJ2-2; the D gene could be TRBD1 or TRBD2 (5 bases each). The DNA for the CDR3 is TGCGCCAGCAGCCCGAGCCGGGGCCCAGACGACACCGGGGAGCTGTTTTTT. Translating it yields CASSPSRGPDDTGELFF.